This TCR beta chain was retrieved from a study of cytomegalovirus exposure and HLA in healthy donors. The PCR contained 60 Vbeta and 13 Jbeta primers. TCRdb's copy holds only in-frame clones and misses some; the assay was immunoSEQ multiplex PCR. The table lists under 200,000 clones, about 77% of them singletons. J gave up 7 bases and V 5 bases, and 12 bases lay outside the gene matches. The germline V gene encodes CDR1 LNHNV and CDR2 YYDKDF (reference sequence). This CDR3 is built from 15 residues. The chain recombines TRBV15 with TRBJ1-2; the match to TRBD1 covers 8 bases. The TCR was taken from a man aged 55 to 70 in good health and CMV-seronegative. Source material: PBMCs. CDR3 residues: CATSEPQGGLSGYTF. The CDR3, as DNA: TGTGCCACCAGCGAACCACAGGGGGGATTGTCTGGCTACACCTTC. Using reference TRBV15 and TRBJ1-2 for the parts outside the CDR3, the full variable domain is DAMVIQNPRYQVTQFGKPVTLSCSQTLNHNVMYWYQQKSSQAPKLLFHYYDKDFNNEADTPDNFQSRRPNTSFCFLDIRSPGLGDTAMYLCATSEPQGGLSGYTFGSGTRLTVV.